The 20 T cell receptor beta chains listed next were all sequenced from one sample in a study of response to subunit inactivated influenza vaccine. In TCRdb, the RT-PCR reads were re-called with MiXCR into one record per CDR3 protein. The sample lists under 200,000 distinct CDR3 sequences; under 13% were seen once. The material was non-naive T cells sorted from PBMCs, obtained roughly 6 weeks after vaccination. These TCRs come from a man in his forties or fifties who received an inactivated influenza vaccine.

This clonotype has only a few counts. The gene calls are TRBV20-1 and TRBJ2-2, with TRBD2 matching 7 bases. The CDR3 totals 12 residues. J gave up 6 bases and V 4 bases, and 2 bases lay outside the gene matches. Germline values: CDR1 DFQATT, CDR2 SNEGSKA (reference sequence). CDR3 bases: TGCAGTGCTACGACTAGCTCCGGGGAGCTGTTTTTT. Amino acids: CSATTSSGELFF.

This clonotype was observed a handful of times. The chain has TRBV5-1 and TRBJ2-1, with 7 nucleotides matching TRBD2. After removal of 3 bases from V and 0 bases from J, the junction contained 3 bases not matched to a gene. The CDR3 runs to 15 residues. Germline V gene sequence: CDR1 SGHRS, CDR2 YFSETQ. The CDR3 nucleotides read TGCGCCAGCAGCTATTTAGCGGGCTCCTACAATGAGCAGTTCTTC. It specifies CASSYLAGSYNEQFF.

The sample holds many counts of this clonotype. The genes are TRBV20-1 and TRBJ2-3; D is possibly TRBD2 (6 bases). V was shortened by 0 bases and J by 1 base, with 11 bases between the two germline ends. CDR1 and CDR2 from the germline V gene are DFQATT and SNEGSKA (reference sequence). The length of the CDR3 is 15 residues. The CDR3 bases are TGCAGTGCTAGAGATGGTGCTAGCGGCACAGATACGCAGTATTTT. Translation gives CSARDGASGTDTQYF.

This clonotype was observed at least ten times. CDR3 sequence (DNA): TGTGCCAGCAGCCACTGGGATGGCTACGAGCAGTACTTC. Protein product: CASSHWDGYEQYF. The genes are TRBV7-9 and TRBJ2-7; D remains unclear. V gave up 5 bases and J gave up 3 bases, with 11 bases separating them. Germline values: CDR1 SEHNR, CDR2 FQNEAQ (reference sequence). The CDR3 length is 13 residues.

The chain links TRBV7-2 to TRBJ1-2; D remains ambiguous. The V gene lost 2 bases and the J gene lost 4 bases, with 5 bases spanning the gap. In germline, CDR1 is SGHTA, CDR2 FQGNSA. The CDR3 runs 12 residues. The CDR3 loop is CASSLFFYGYTF. CDR3 DNA sequence: TGTGCCAGCAGCTTATTCTTCTATGGCTACACCTTC.

This clonotype was observed a handful of times. The rearrangement uses TRBV3-1 and TRBJ2-1; 7 nucleotides align to TRBD2. After removal of 6 bases from V and 5 bases from J, the junction contained 7 bases not matched to a gene. CDR3 length: 14 residues. CDR1 and CDR2 from the germline V gene are LGHDT and YNNKEL (reference sequence). CDR3 loop: CASRARAGDNEQFF. For the CDR3, the DNA is TGTGCCAGCAGGGCGAGGGCGGGGGACAATGAGCAGTTCTTC.

This chain links TRBV6-5 with TRBJ2-1; no clear D gene. CDR1 is MNHEY and CDR2 is SVGAGI in the germline V gene. V lost 5 bases, J lost 4 bases, and 15 bases lay in between. The CDR3 is 15 amino acids. CDR3 bases: TGTGCCAGCAGTCCTCGACGCCAGCTTTACAATGAGCAGTTCTTC. It encodes CASSPRRQLYNEQFF.

This sequence joins TRBV24-1 and TRBJ2-1; D is perhaps TRBD1 or TRBD2 (5 bases each). The CDR3 extends over 15 amino acids. V was cut by 5 bases and J by 1 base, with 11 bases left in between. Germline CDR1 reads KGHDR; CDR2 reads SFDVKD. The DNA of the CDR3 is TGTGCCACCAGTGCCGGGAAGGGGTCCTACAATGAGCAGTTCTTC. It yields the protein CATSAGKGSYNEQFF.

This chain links TRBV25-1 with TRBJ2-2; 7 positions match TRBD1. V dropped 6 bases and J dropped 5; count of bases not matched to a gene: 12. The CDR3 covers 16 residues. CDR1 is MGHDK, CDR2 SYGVNS, per germline. The chain's CDR3 is CASSRSGQWATGELFF. In nucleotides, the CDR3 is TGTGCCAGCAGCCGGTCGGGACAGTGGGCGACCGGGGAGCTGTTTTTT.

This clonotype has at least ten counts. The chain carries TRBV24-1 and TRBJ2-5; D is uncertain. The CDR3 totals 15 residues. Per the germline V gene, CDR1 is KGHDR and CDR2 is SFDVKD. The V gene lost 0 bases and the J gene lost 2 bases, with 9 bases spanning the gap. This CDR3 is CATSDLHTPQETQYF. The CDR3 DNA reads as TGTGCCACCAGTGATTTGCACACTCCACAAGAGACCCAGTACTTC.

The chain couples TRBV11-3 to TRBJ2-1, with 8 nucleotides matching TRBD2. CDR3 length equals 17 residues. Germline CDR1 reads SGHNT; CDR2 reads YENEEA. The J segment lost 6 bases and the V segment lost 1 base, leaving 11 bases of the junction unmatched. CDR3 loop: CASSLVRAGVEANEQFF. Written as DNA, the CDR3 is TGTGCCAGCAGCTTAGTCCGAGCGGGAGTGGAGGCCAATGAGCAGTTCTTC. Using reference TRBV11-3 and TRBJ2-1 for the parts outside the CDR3, the full variable domain is EAGVVQSPRYKIIEKKQPVAFWCNPISGHNTLYWYLQNLGQGPELLIRYENEEAVDDSQLPKDRFSAERLKGVDSTLKIQPAELGDSAVYLCASSLVRAGVEANEQFFGPGTRLTVL.

This clonotype was seen at least ten times. The chain recombines TRBV5-1 with TRBJ2-5, with 8 bases lining up with TRBD2. From germline, CDR1 is SGHRS and CDR2 YFSETQ. The ends lost 0 bases at V and 1 base at J; junction bases unmatched: 5. CDR3 length equals 16 residues. The CDR3 loop reads CASSLAPGGGQETQYF. For the CDR3, the DNA is TGCGCCAGCAGCTTGGCCCCCGGGGGGGGCCAAGAGACCCAGTACTTC.

This clonotype showed up many times. V usage is TRBV10-3 and J usage is TRBJ2-3, with D unclear. V was clipped by 0 bases and J by 6 bases, with 4 bases between them. This CDR3 has 12 amino acids. In germline, CDR1 is ENHRY, CDR2 SYGVKD. In DNA form, the CDR3 reads TGTGCCATCAGTGAGTCGTCCGATACGCAGTATTTT. Encoded protein: CAISESSDTQYF.

This clonotype was seen a few times. The V call is TRBV28, the J call TRBJ1-5; 8 bases are a match to TRBD1. The CDR3 covers 14 residues. Germline V CDR1 and CDR2: MDHEN, SYDVKM. After removal of 2 bases from V and 7 bases from J, the junction contained 4 bases not matched to a gene. The CDR3 sequence is CASSLIQGAQPQHF. The CDR3 bases are TGTGCCAGCAGTTTAATCCAGGGGGCCCAGCCCCAGCATTTT.

The table lists this clonotype with many counts. This chain uses TRBV20-1 with TRBJ2-7, with TRBD2 identical over 10 bases. Germline V gene sequence: CDR1 DFQATT, CDR2 SNEGSKA (reference sequence). V shed 4 bases and J 1 base; nucleotides not matched to a gene: 7. CDR3 length: 15 amino acids. CDR3 loop: CSAISLAGASYEQYF. The CDR3 DNA is TGCAGTGCTATTTCTCTAGCGGGAGCTTCCTACGAGCAGTACTTC.

The chain has TRBV4-1 and TRBJ1-2; unclear D gene. The length of the CDR3 is 13 residues. CDR1 and CDR2 from the germline V gene are MGHRA and YSYEKL. V gave up 0 bases and J gave up 5 bases, with 7 bases separating them. DNA of the CDR3: TGCGCCAGCAGCCAAGAAGGATTTTATGGCTACACCTTC. Residues: CASSQEGFYGYTF.

The CDR3 region has the DNA TGTGCCAGCAGTTTTCTTCGAGGGGATGGCTACACCTTC. Translated: CASSFLRGDGYTF. This chain joins TRBV27 and TRBJ1-2; maybe TRBD1 (5 bases). CDR1 is MNHEY, CDR2 SMNVEV, per germline (reference sequence). V was clipped by 3 bases and J by 6 bases, with 11 bases between them. The CDR3 loop spans 13 amino acids.

In this sample, this clonotype turned up a few times. The V gene is TRBV6-1, the J gene TRBJ2-2; maybe TRBD2 (6 bases). CDR3 length: 16 residues. CDR1 MNHNS and CDR2 SASEGT come from the germline V gene. The V gene lost 8 bases and the J gene lost 0 bases, with 16 bases spanning the gap. The CDR3 bases are TGTGCCAGCCGATGGGCGCGGGGAACGAACACCGGGGAGCTGTTTTTT. It translates to CASRWARGTNTGELFF.

This clonotype was counted a few times. The rearrangement links TRBV11-2 to TRBJ2-1; 7 bases are a match to TRBD2. The CDR3 extends over 18 amino acids. Germline V gene lookup returns CDR1 SGHAT and CDR2 FQNNGV. V lost 1 base to trimming and J lost 0 bases; unmatched junction nucleotides: 9. The CDR3 protein is CASSLVLSGGGSYNEQFF. CDR3 coding DNA: TGTGCCAGCAGCTTAGTACTCTCCGGCGGGGGCTCCTACAATGAGCAGTTCTTC.

This clonotype was detected only a few times. V gene TRBV12-3 or TRBV12-4 combines with J gene TRBJ2-7; a possible D gene is TRBD1 (5 bases). Trimming removed 6 bases from V and 5 bases from J, with 11 bases in between. The CDR3 covers 12 residues. The CDR3 is CASSFDRDEQYF. The CDR3 DNA sequence: TGTGCCAGCAGCTTCGACAGAGACGAGCAGTACTTC.